Below are 23 T cell receptor beta chains sequenced from a single sample in a study of blood T cell repertoires in COVID-19. Data came from immunoSEQ multiplex PCR; TCRdb stores just in-frame clones and leaves some out. The data show 250,000 or so clones, with 70% to 90% seen just once and 3.5% to 4.5% held by the top ten. The sequenced sample was peripheral blood. Receptor source: a man aged 50 or older with acute or convalescent COVID-19.

The chain joins TRBV19 to TRBJ1-1, with a tentative D call TRBD1 (6 bases). Per germline, CDR1 LNHDA and CDR2 SQIVND (reference sequence). Trimming removed 3 bases at V and 5 bases at J, with 16 bases between. This CDR3 region has 15 residues. The CDR3 loop reads CASSMVSAGATEAFF. CDR3 coding DNA: TGTGCCAGTAGTATGGTATCGGCAGGGGCGACTGAAGCTTTCTTT. The full variable domain, rest sourced from reference TRBV19 and TRBJ1-1, is DGGITQSPKYLFRKEGQNVTLSCEQNLNHDAMYWYRQDPGQGLRLIYYSQIVNDFQKGDIAEGYSVSREKKESFPLTVTSAQKNPTAFYLCASSMVSAGATEAFFGQGTRLTVV.

The chain uses TRBV3-1 (or the pseudogene TRBV3-2) and TRBJ2-5, with D possibly matching TRBD2 (5 bases). V lost 5 bases, J lost 5 bases, and 9 bases lay in between. This CDR3 region has 12 residues. CDR1 and CDR2 (germline): LGHDT, YNNKEL (reference sequence). The CDR3 bases are TGTGCCAGCAGCTATTCTAGCGAGACCCAGTACTTC. It translates to CASSYSSETQYF.

In nucleotides, the CDR3 is TGCGCCAGCAGTCTTCAGGGGAGGGCTGAAGCTTTCTTT. Translating gives CASSLQGRAEAFF. The chain recombines TRBV10-1 with TRBJ1-1, with D tentatively TRBD1 (6 bases). V shed 5 bases and J shed 6 bases, with 13 bases lying between them. The V gene's germline CDR1 is WNHNN and CDR2 SYGVQD (reference sequence). The length of the CDR3 is 13 residues.

This chain connects TRBV6-2 or TRBV6-3 to TRBJ1-2; D unresolved. Germline-derived CDR1 and CDR2 are MNHEY and SVGEGT. The CDR3 is 12 residues long. Trimming removed 6 bases at V and 4 bases at J, with 9 bases between. The CDR3 bases are TGTGCCAGCAGCGACTACGGCTATGGCTACACCTTC. Amino acids: CASSDYGYGYTF.

This chain links TRBV12-3 or TRBV12-4 with TRBJ1-1; D is ambiguous. V was shortened by 3 bases and J by 6 bases, with 11 bases between the two germline ends. This CDR3 is 13 amino acids long. The CDR3 DNA follows: TGTGCCAGCAGTTTTCAGGAATACCCTGAAGCTTTCTTT. As protein: CASSFQEYPEAFF.

The chain is built from TRBV19 and TRBJ2-1, with 10 bases lining up with TRBD1. The CDR3 loop spans 15 amino acids. The junction had 7 bases not matched to a gene; V was cut back by 4 bases and J by 7 bases. Germline V gives CDR1 LNHDA, CDR2 SQIVND (reference sequence). The CDR3 region has the DNA TGTGCCAGTAGTAGAAGACAGGGGGCTATAAATGAGCAGTTCTTC. The encoded protein is CASSRRQGAINEQFF.

Of note for this clone: The germline gene is not matched at one end of the junction; a read error may be the cause. This chain joins TRBV7-7 and TRBJ2-1; perhaps TRBD1 as D (6 bases). The length of the CDR3 is 15 residues. The V gene's germline CDR1 is SSHAT and CDR2 FNYEAQ (reference sequence). The CDR3 here is CASSLEGVAYNEQFF. CDR3 in DNA: TGTGCTAGCAGCTTAGAGGGGGTCGCCTACAATGAGCAGTTCTTC.

The V call is TRBV4-1, the J call TRBJ2-1, with 12 bases lining up with TRBD2. Germline V gives CDR1 MGHRA, CDR2 YSYEKL. CDR3 length equals 17 residues. Losses at the gene ends were 4 bases for V and 4 bases for J; bases not matched to a gene: 8. The CDR3 DNA follows: TGCGCCAGCAGCCGTTTACTAGCGGGGGGACGTTACAATGAGCAGTTCTTC. It is translated as CASSRLLAGGRYNEQFF.

This clone was counted only a few times. The genes are TRBV5-1 and TRBJ2-7; 14 nucleotides line up with TRBD2. J lost 4 bases, V lost 0 bases, and 15 bases had no gene match. This CDR3 contains 20 residues. The germline gives CDR1 SGHRS, CDR2 YFSETQ. The CDR3 bases are TGCGCCAGCAGCTTGGAGAAGCGGACTAGCGGGGGGTCAGGAAGGTACGAGCAGTACTTC. This sequence encodes CASSLEKRTSGGSGRYEQYF.

The CDR3 loop is CASSQPTGGGSPLHF. The CDR3 coding sequence is TGTGCCAGCAGCCAGCCCACAGGGGGTGGTTCACCCCTCCACTTT. V usage is TRBV3-1 (or the pseudogene TRBV3-2) and J usage is TRBJ1-6; TRBD1 matches 8 bases. The V and J ends lost 3 bases and 9 bases, in that order; junction bases with no gene match: 7. This CDR3 is built from 15 residues. The germline gives CDR1 LGHDT, CDR2 YNNKEL (reference sequence).

The CDR3 protein is CASSLRTEATNYGYTF. CDR3 DNA sequence: TGCGCCAGCAGCCTTCGGACAGAAGCAACCAACTATGGCTACACCTTC. V gene TRBV4-1 combines with J gene TRBJ1-2; tentative D call: TRBD1 (6 bases). Trimming left V 4 bases short and J 2 bases short, with 17 bases between. There are 16 residues in the CDR3. CDR1 is MGHRA, CDR2 YSYEKL, per germline.

CDR3 in amino acids: CASSPTTGTGNTEAFF. CDR3 bases: TGCGCCAGCAGCCCTACTACCGGGACAGGGAACACTGAAGCTTTCTTT. The chain employs TRBV5-1 and TRBJ1-1, with 8 bases aligning to TRBD1. With 4 bases clipped from V and 1 base from J, the junction kept 9 bases outside the gene matches. Germline V CDR1 and CDR2: SGHRS, YFSETQ. CDR3 length: 16 residues.

The chain combines TRBV10-2 with TRBJ1-3, with 8 bases matching TRBD1. This CDR3 has 14 amino acids. Germline CDR1 WSHSY, CDR2 SAAADI. Unmatched junction bases numbered 2, after V lost 6 bases and J lost 1 base. The CDR3 region is CASSDRGSGNTIYF. The DNA for the CDR3 is TGCGCCAGCAGCGACAGGGGATCTGGAAACACCATATATTTT.

A remark on this clone: This sample also contains other DNA sequences that code for the same CDR3. V and J are TRBV7-3 and TRBJ2-2, with 7 bases fitting TRBD1. Germline V gives CDR1 SGHTA, CDR2 FQGTGA. V was clipped by 2 bases and J by 0 bases; unmatched bases: 3. The CDR3 extends over 16 amino acids. The CDR3 DNA reads TGTGCCAGCAGCTTACGAGGGGGCGCGAACACCGGGGAGCTGTTTTTT. The encoded protein is CASSLRGGANTGELFF.

The V call is TRBV2, the J call TRBJ1-4; TRBD1 matches 8 bases. This CDR3 is 13 amino acids long. V shed 8 bases and J 5 bases; nucleotides not matched to a gene: 4. In germline, CDR1 is SNHLY, CDR2 FYNNEI. The CDR3 reads CASLRDRNEKLFF. The CDR3 DNA reads as TGTGCCAGCCTCCGGGACAGGAATGAAAAACTGTTTTTT.

The chain carries TRBV10-1 and TRBJ2-7; D possibly corresponds to TRBD2 (7 bases). Germline V CDR1 and CDR2: WNHNN, SYGVQD (reference sequence). The CDR3 consists of 14 residues. Trimming took 6 bases from V and 4 from J, leaving 16 bases between them. DNA for the CDR3: TGCGCCAGCAGCGACGGGGGGCTGGGATACGAGCAGTACTTC. Encoded protein: CASSDGGLGYEQYF.

This clone has just a few counts. The chain carries TRBV7-6 and TRBJ1-1; D is unclear. Germline V lookup: CDR1 SGHVS, CDR2 FNYEAQ. The CDR3 totals 11 residues. V lost 3 bases to trimming and J lost 3 bases, with 2 bases between them. The CDR3 reads CASSFDTEAFF. CDR3 DNA: TGTGCCAGCAGCTTCGACACTGAAGCTTTCTTT.

This chain uses TRBV18 with TRBJ1-6; 9 positions match TRBD1. CDR1 KGHSH and CDR2 LQKENI come from the germline V gene. The CDR3 sequence is 16 residues long. The trim removed 3 bases at V and 11 bases at J, leaving 11 bases unmatched. The CDR3 DNA follows: TGTGCCAGCTCACCTAACCCTTTGGGACAGGGAGCACCCCTCCACTTT. It specifies CASSPNPLGQGAPLHF.

With respect to this clone: The same CDR3 can be traced to other DNA sequences in this sample. The chain couples TRBV4-1 to TRBJ2-7; 9 bases agree with TRBD2. This CDR3 is 15 amino acids long. Germline loops: CDR1 MGHRA, CDR2 YSYEKL. The J segment lost 2 bases and the V segment lost 1 base, leaving 3 bases of the junction unmatched. Here the CDR3 reads CASSQGLAGAYEQYF. The CDR3 coding sequence is TGCGCCAGCAGCCAAGGGTTAGCGGGAGCCTACGAGCAGTACTTC.

This clone was observed a handful of times. The chain is built from TRBV6-5 and TRBJ1-5; 9 bases are a match to TRBD1. V dropped 6 bases and J dropped 6; count of bases not matched to a gene: 6. Looked up from germline, CDR1 is MNHEY and CDR2 is SVGAGI. The CDR3 is 14 residues long. The DNA for the CDR3 is TGTGCCAGCAGCCGACAGGGGGTTGGTCAGCCCCAGCATTTT. Amino acids: CASSRQGVGQPQHF.

V gene TRBV24-1 combines with J gene TRBJ2-2; TRBD1 matches at 12 bases. After removal of 3 bases from V and 7 bases from J, the junction contained 8 bases not matched to a gene. The CDR3 has 17 residues. CDR1 is KGHDR and CDR2 is SFDVKD in the germline V gene. CDR3 in amino acids: CATSDHTGTGGYGELFF. The CDR3 DNA is TGTGCCACCAGTGATCATACCGGGACAGGGGGCTACGGGGAGCTGTTTTTT.

The rearrangement joins TRBV6-5 to TRBJ1-1; D not certain. This CDR3 spans 14 amino acids. Germline V CDR1 and CDR2: MNHEY, SVGAGI. The germline V and J ends were trimmed by 6 bases and 1 base, with 12 bases remaining between them. CDR3 DNA: TGTGCCAGCAGCCTCTTAGATCGGAACACTGAAGCTTTCTTT. Translated: CASSLLDRNTEAFF.

The chain recombines TRBV6-5 with TRBJ2-7; 11 bases align to TRBD1. Germline V CDR1 and CDR2: MNHEY, SVGAGI. V was clipped by 5 bases and J by 2 bases; unmatched bases: 5. The CDR3 totals 15 residues. In DNA form, the CDR3 reads TGTGCCAGCAGTCGGGACAGGGGGTCGGCCTACGAGCAGTACTTC. It yields the protein CASSRDRGSAYEQYF.